This TCR beta chain was profiled in a study of cytomegalovirus exposure and HLA in healthy donors. Germline CDR1 is SGHTA and CDR2 is FQGNSA. The trim removed 1 base at V and 3 bases at J, leaving 2 bases unmatched. The CDR3 has 15 amino acids. Researchers ran the PCR with 60 Vbeta and 13 Jbeta primers. Using immunoSEQ multiplex PCR, the repertoire was profiled, and TCRdb retains in-frame clones only, with some absent. The sample contains approximately 110,000 clones, approximately 78% of which appear only once. V gene TRBV7-2 combines with J gene TRBJ2-7; the match to TRBD2 covers 11 bases. Sequencing used PBMCs. This TCR was recovered from a woman between 35 and 50 years old in good health and CMV-seropositive. CDR3 nucleotide sequence: TGTGCCAGCAGCTTAGGAGGGACTAGCGGCTACGAGCAGTACTTC. It yields the protein CASSLGGTSGYEQYF.